This note documents a single T cell receptor beta chain sequence. Reverse transcription of roughly 0.5 to 1 ug RNA used random hexamers. In TCRdb, the immunoSEQ multiplex PCR reads were re-called with MiXCR into one record per CDR3 protein. Among about 130,000 distinct CDR3 sequences listed, around 93% were seen once. CDR3 length equals 17 residues. V was trimmed by 1 base and J by 4 bases, leaving 18 bases between them. Germline lookup yields CDR1 SGDLS and CDR2 YYNGEE. These data originate in a study of CD8 T cells in Susac syndrome. Both CD4+ and CD8+ T cells were negatively isolated, and TEMRA cells underwent FACS enrichment.

This rearrangement joins TRBV9 to TRBJ2-1; D possibly matches TRBD1 or TRBD2 (6 bases each). The TCR sequence derives from a human donor with Susac syndrome. What was sequenced was CD8+ T cells from PBMCs. The CDR3 nucleotides are TGTGCCAGCAGCGTATCAGGGAGCGTAGGGGGGTACAATGAGCAGTTCTTC. This encodes CASSVSGSVGGYNEQFF.